These 12 T cell receptor beta chains originate from one sample sequenced in a study of T cells in Graves' hyperthyroidism and ophthalmopathy. TCR beta CDR3 region amplification was performed from RNA transcripts. Researchers ran a first-round RT-PCR on the TCR CDR3 using the HTBI primer set. TCRdb recomputed calls from the multiplex PCR reads with MiXCR, one row per CDR3 protein. The table records under 400,000 distinct CDR3 sequences, 25% of them present only once. The sequenced material came from blood. The receptors stem from a middle-aged man with Graves' hyperthyroidism.

The V call is TRBV6-4, the J call TRBJ1-1, with D maybe TRBD1 (6 bases). Trimming cost V 7 bases and J 0 bases, with 15 bases left between them. CDR1 and CDR2 (germline): MRHNA, SNTAGT. This CDR3 has 15 amino acids. Here the CDR3 reads CASKLGTSMNTEAFF. The CDR3 DNA reads as TGTGCCAGCAAACTCGGGACAAGCATGAACACTGAAGCTTTCTTT.

The V gene is TRBV5-4, the J gene TRBJ1-2; possible D gene TRBD1, 5 bases. In germline, CDR1 is SGHNT, CDR2 YYREEE (reference sequence). With 0 bases removed from V and 6 bases from J, the gap between germline ends came to 15 bases. There are 15 residues in the CDR3. The CDR3 DNA follows: TGTGCCAGCAGCTTGGTAGGACAAACTAAGAATGGCTACACCTTC. Translating it yields CASSLVGQTKNGYTF.

In nucleotides, the CDR3 is TGTGCCAGCTCACCGGAAGGGCGGTGGGCTTTCTTT. It codes for CASSPEGRWAFF. The rearrangement joins TRBV18 to TRBJ1-1; D unresolved. CDR3 size: 12 residues. The germline CDR1 and CDR2 sequences are KGHSH and LQKENI. The V gene lost 3 bases and the J gene lost 11 bases, with 13 bases spanning the gap.

This clonotype was detected ten times or more. The chain carries TRBV20-1 and TRBJ2-3; 11 bases are shared with TRBD2. After removal of 5 bases from V and 3 bases from J, the junction contained 7 bases not matched to a gene. The CDR3 totals 15 residues. CDR1 and CDR2 (germline): DFQATT, SNEGSKA (reference sequence). This CDR3 reads CSAQTLAGGTDTQYF. The CDR3 DNA is TGCAGTGCTCAAACCCTAGCGGGAGGAACAGATACGCAGTATTTT.

For this clonotype: It may be a read error: a sequence one base away is much more abundant. V gene TRBV2 combines with J gene TRBJ2-7, with D possibly being TRBD2 (5 bases). The CDR3 contains 13 residues. Looked up from germline, CDR1 is SNHLY and CDR2 is FYNNEI. The CDR3 nucleotides are TGTGCCCGCAGTGCCGAGACGGGGAGCGAGCAGTACTTC. This translates into CARSAETGSEQYF.

The chain recombines TRBV3-1 with TRBJ1-2; 7 bases are shared with TRBD1. Germline V gene sequence: CDR1 LGHDT, CDR2 YNNKEL (reference sequence). This CDR3 has 13 amino acids. Germline trimming cut 4 bases from V and 4 bases from J; bases unmatched to any gene: 3. Here the CDR3 reads CASSRQGAYGYTF. CDR3 DNA sequence: TGTGCCAGCAGCCGACAGGGAGCCTATGGCTACACCTTC.

This clonotype has a count of ten or more. V and J are TRBV18 and TRBJ1-1, with D hard to call. CDR3 length: 14 residues. Germline CDR1 is KGHSH and CDR2 is LQKENI. The ends were cut back, 0 bases at V and 2 bases at J, with 7 bases in the middle. The CDR3 here is CASSPPRGNTEAFF. The DNA for the CDR3 is TGTGCCAGCTCACCACCGCGAGGTAACACTGAAGCTTTCTTT.

The table lists this clonotype with a few counts. CDR3 DNA sequence: TGTGCCAGCAGCTCCCGGGGGGACAGGGACCCAGATACGCAGTATTTT. Amino acid sequence: CASSSRGDRDPDTQYF. The rearrangement links TRBV7-9 to TRBJ2-3; 9 nucleotides match TRBD1. CDR1 and CDR2 (germline): SEHNR, FQNEAQ (reference sequence). Trimming removed 4 bases from V and 4 bases from J; junction bases left unmatched: 9. The length of the CDR3 is 16 residues.

The CDR3 DNA sequence: TGTGCCAGCAGTTCGGAGACAGGCTTAAATTCACCCCTCCACTTT. Translating gives CASSSETGLNSPLHF. The rearrangement joins TRBV28 to TRBJ1-6; the D gene is possibly TRBD1 (6 bases). The CDR3 has 15 residues. Trimming stripped 4 bases from V and 7 bases from J, with 14 bases between. Germline lookup yields CDR1 MDHEN and CDR2 SYDVKM.

The chain couples TRBV7-2 to TRBJ2-2, with 8 bases that match TRBD2. The CDR3 spans 15 residues. V was pared by 4 bases and J by 6 bases, with 7 bases of the junction left unmatched. The germline gives CDR1 SGHTA, CDR2 FQGNSA. The CDR3 is CASSSGTSGPGELFF. In nucleotides, the CDR3 is TGTGCCAGCAGCTCCGGGACTAGTGGGCCCGGGGAGCTGTTTTTT.

The chain employs TRBV30 and TRBJ2-7; D is tentatively TRBD1 or TRBD2 (5 bases each). The germline gives CDR1 GTSNPN, CDR2 SVGIG (reference sequence). The CDR3 is 16 amino acids. Trimming took off 3 bases at V and 3 bases at J, with 21 bases between the two ends. The CDR3 DNA reads as TGTGCCTGGAGCGCTCCCGGGGCATCACCGAACTACGAGCAGTACTTC. It codes for CAWSAPGASPNYEQYF.

The chain recombines TRBV29-1 with TRBJ2-1, with D tentatively TRBD2 (5 bases). CDR1 and CDR2 (germline): SQVTM, ANQGSEA. Trimming stripped 6 bases from V and 8 bases from J, with 11 bases between. The CDR3 has 11 residues. The CDR3 here is CSVEDWHEQFF. CDR3 coding DNA: TGCAGCGTGGAGGACTGGCATGAGCAGTTCTTC.